The 2 T cell receptor beta chains below were found in one sample sequenced in a study of cytomegalovirus exposure and HLA in healthy donors. This PCR relied on a set of 60 Vbeta primers and 13 Jbeta primers. TCRdb's table, derived via immunoSEQ multiplex PCR, lists solely in-frame clones and lacks some. The table shows 150,000 to 200,000 clones, with around four fifths occurring only once. Sample: PBMCs. The receptors originated from a woman in her 30s in good health and CMV-seronegative.

The V gene is TRBV23-1, the J gene TRBJ1-5; D is undetermined. TRBV23-1 qualifies as an ORF whose function is uncertain. Trimming removed 11 bases from V and 6 bases from J, with 17 bases in between. The CDR3 consists of 13 residues. DNA for the CDR3: TGCGCCCCTCTTCGGAGATCGGGTCAGCCCCAGCATTTT. Its protein is CAPLRRSGQPQHF.

The chain employs TRBV2 and TRBJ1-2, with 8 bases identical to TRBD1. The CDR3 runs 13 residues. With V trimmed by 11 bases and J by 5 bases, 10 bases remained unmatched. Germline CDR1 SNHLY, CDR2 FYNNEI. The CDR3 loop is CARPGQAPYGYTF. The CDR3 DNA sequence: TGTGCCCGACCGGGACAGGCTCCTTATGGCTACACCTTC.